Below, 26 T cell receptor beta chains from the same sample are listed, as sequenced in a study of blood T cell repertoires in COVID-19. Measured with immunoSEQ multiplex PCR; TCRdb has only the in-frame clones, and not every one. This table has roughly 230,000 clones, around 80% appearing once. Sequencing was done on a sample of peripheral blood. All receptors come from a middle-aged man with active or convalescent COVID-19.

The chain joins TRBV4-2 to TRBJ2-2; D may be TRBD1 (6 bases). The ends were cut back, 2 bases at V and 9 bases at J, with 16 bases in the middle. This CDR3 region has 15 residues. Germline CDR1 reads LGHNA; CDR2 reads YNFKEQ. CDR3 nucleotides: TGTGCCAGCAGCCAATCCGGGACGAGGGACAGGGAGCTGTTTTTT. As protein: CASSQSGTRDRELFF.

The J gene is TRBJ1-3, the V gene TRBV6-5; no firm D call. Between the trimmed V and J ends, which lost 2 bases and 0 bases, there was a span of 11 bases. The CDR3 has 16 amino acids. In germline, CDR1 is MNHEY, CDR2 SVGAGI. As DNA, the CDR3 is TGTGCCAGCAGTTACGCGAAAGCGTTCTCTGGAAACACCATATATTTT. Residues: CASSYAKAFSGNTIYF.

The chain is built from TRBV7-9 and TRBJ2-7, with D tentatively TRBD1 (6 bases). There are 11 residues in the CDR3. The V end was cut by 3 bases, the J end by 9 bases, with 9 bases between. Germline V lookup: CDR1 SEHNR, CDR2 FQNEAQ (reference sequence). CDR3 in DNA: TGTGCCAGCAGCTTCGGACAGCCGCAGTACTTC. This gives the protein CASSFGQPQYF.

J is TRBJ2-5 and V is TRBV18; 9 positions agree with TRBD2. V trimming: 6 bases; J trimming: 4 bases; junction bases outside the gene matches: 6. The germline gives CDR1 KGHSH, CDR2 LQKENI. CDR3 length: 14 amino acids. CDR3 protein: CASSTNSGRETQYF. In DNA form, the CDR3 reads TGTGCCAGCTCTACCAATAGCGGGAGAGAGACCCAGTACTTC.

This clone was recorded once. V and J are TRBV30 and TRBJ2-1, with 9 bases identical to TRBD2. Germline loops: CDR1 GTSNPN, CDR2 SVGIG (reference sequence). Trimming removed 3 bases from V and 11 bases from J; junction bases left unmatched: 2. There are 11 residues in the CDR3. As DNA, the CDR3 is TGTGCCTGGAGAGCGGGAGGCCAGCAGTTCTTC. Translation gives CAWRAGGQQFF.

The rearrangement links TRBV30 to TRBJ1-5; D may be TRBD1 (5 bases). V was cut by 3 bases and J by 0 bases, with 9 bases left in between. Germline V gene lookup returns CDR1 GTSNPN and CDR2 SVGIG (reference sequence). This CDR3 has 14 amino acids. CDR3 sequence reads: CAWSRTTSNQPQHF. The CDR3 nucleotides read TGTGCCTGGAGCCGGACAACTAGCAATCAGCCCCAGCATTTT.

The V gene is TRBV30, the J gene TRBJ1-2; D unclear. Germline V gene lookup returns CDR1 GTSNPN and CDR2 SVGIG (reference sequence). The V end lost 0 bases, the J end lost 5 bases, and 7 bases lay between the germline ends. The CDR3 contains 12 residues. The CDR3 DNA reads TGTGCCTGGAGTGTATTCCGTTATGGCTACACCTTC. The encoded protein is CAWSVFRYGYTF.

The chain joins TRBV18 to TRBJ2-7; weak D call: TRBD1 (6 bases). CDR1 is KGHSH, CDR2 LQKENI, per germline. The CDR3 has 14 amino acids. V gave up 6 bases and J gave up 7 bases, with 19 bases separating them. CDR3 bases: TGTGCCAGCTCCAAACGCCCAGAAAGGGGGGAGCAGTACTTC. As protein: CASSKRPERGEQYF. The variable domain in full, completed from reference TRBV18 and TRBJ2-7, reads NAGVMQNPRHLVRRRGQEARLRCSPMKGHSHVYWYRQLPEEGLKFMVYLQKENIIDESGMPKERFSAEFPKEGPSILRIQQVVRGDSAAYFCASSKRPERGEQYFGPGTRLTVT.

Turning to this clone: This sample includes further DNA sequences coding for the same CDR3. V and J are TRBV11-2 and TRBJ2-1; 10 bases are a match to TRBD1. This CDR3 spans 15 amino acids. Germline V CDR1 and CDR2: SGHAT, FQNNGV. J gave up 1 base and V 5 bases, and 2 bases lay outside the gene matches. The DNA of the CDR3 is TGTGCCAGCAGCAGGGACAGGGGATCCTACAATGAGCAGTTCTTC. It encodes CASSRDRGSYNEQFF.

The V and J genes are TRBV9 and TRBJ2-2; 8 bases align to TRBD2. CDR1 is SGDLS and CDR2 is YYNGEE in the germline V gene. The ends lost 4 bases at V and 4 bases at J; junction bases unmatched: 3. This CDR3 is built from 14 residues. CDR3 residues: CASSPGLATGELFF. CDR3 DNA sequence: TGTGCCAGCAGCCCCGGACTAGCCACCGGGGAGCTGTTTTTT.

V gene TRBV7-2 combines with J gene TRBJ2-3; 14 bases are shared with TRBD2. This CDR3 contains 16 residues. V shed 3 bases and J 4 bases; nucleotides not matched to a gene: 3. Germline CDR1 and CDR2: SGHTA and FQGNSA. CDR3: CASSFPGLAGADTQYF. The CDR3 nucleotides read TGTGCCAGCAGCTTTCCGGGACTAGCGGGGGCAGATACGCAGTATTTT.

The chain couples TRBV19 to TRBJ1-1; D gene unclear. The V end was cut by 2 bases, the J end by 4 bases, with 8 bases between. Germline CDR1 is LNHDA and CDR2 is SQIVND (reference sequence). The CDR3 contains 13 residues. The CDR3 DNA follows: TGTGCCAGTAGTATAATGGCTGTCACTGAAGCTTTCTTT. Translated, it gives CASSIMAVTEAFF.

This sequence joins TRBV21-1 and TRBJ2-2; TRBD2 is taken as the D call from the table, unchecked against the DNA. TRBV21-1 is reported as a pseudogene. CDR3 length: 20 amino acids. The CDR3 sequence is CASSKAVLDTGRANTGELFF. The CDR3 region has the DNA TGTGCCAGCAGCAAAGCAGTCCTAGATACAGGGAGGGCTAACACCGGGGAGCTGTTTTTT.

The chain couples TRBV5-1 to TRBJ1-5; D is uncertain. This CDR3 contains 14 residues. Trimming took off 0 bases at V and 7 bases at J, with 11 bases between the two ends. Germline V CDR1 and CDR2: SGHRS, YFSETQ. CDR3 amino acids: CASSLDGMEQPQHF. CDR3 sequence (DNA): TGCGCCAGCAGCTTGGACGGGATGGAACAGCCCCAGCATTTT.

This chain links TRBV5-1 with TRBJ2-2; 8 bases fit TRBD2. The V gene's germline CDR1 is SGHRS and CDR2 YFSETQ. V lost 3 bases, J lost 6 bases, and 4 bases stayed unmatched. The CDR3 extends over 14 amino acids. The CDR3: CASSSAGGAGELFF. The CDR3 DNA reads TGCGCCAGCAGCTCGGCGGGGGGAGCCGGGGAGCTGTTTTTT.

CDR3 amino acids: CASSSSGRHYEQYF. DNA for the CDR3: TGTGCCAGCAGCTCTAGCGGGAGGCACTACGAGCAGTACTTC. The chain links TRBV7-9 to TRBJ2-7; TRBD2 aligns across 11 bases. The CDR3 spans 14 residues. CDR1 is SEHNR and CDR2 is FQNEAQ in the germline V gene (reference sequence). V trimming: 4 bases; J trimming: 3 bases; junction bases outside the gene matches: 2.

This sequence joins TRBV2 and TRBJ2-7, with D perhaps TRBD2 (5 bases). The germline gives CDR1 SNHLY, CDR2 FYNNEI. Trimming removed 4 bases from V and 3 bases from J, with 7 bases in between. The CDR3 is made up of 12 amino acids. CDR3 bases: TGTGCCAGCAGTGTAGGAGGCTACGAGCAGTACTTC. Translating it yields CASSVGGYEQYF.

CDR3 bases: TGTGCCAGTACAGGAGGCAATGAGCAGTTCTTC. Amino acids: CASTGGNEQFF. The gene calls are TRBV19 and TRBJ2-1; possible D gene TRBD2, 5 bases. V was shortened by 7 bases and J by 6 bases, with 7 bases between the two germline ends. This CDR3 comprises 11 residues. CDR1 LNHDA and CDR2 SQIVND come from the germline V gene (reference sequence).

The chain carries TRBV30 and TRBJ2-5; D may be TRBD2 (5 bases). V was shortened by 1 base and J by 5 bases, with 8 bases between the two germline ends. The CDR3 contains 12 residues. The V gene's germline CDR1 is GTSNPN and CDR2 SVGIG (reference sequence). CDR3 protein: CAWSEDLETQYF. DNA for the CDR3: TGTGCCTGGAGTGAGGACTTGGAGACCCAGTACTTC.

This clone was observed a handful of times. The genes are TRBV29-1 and TRBJ1-1; 12 bases are shared with TRBD1. Germline V gene sequence: CDR1 SQVTM, CDR2 ANQGSEA. V gave up 5 bases and J gave up 3 bases; unmatched junction bases: 4. This CDR3 contains 14 residues. The CDR3 spells CSVHRDRGHTEAFF. CDR3 bases: TGCAGCGTTCATAGGGACAGGGGGCACACTGAAGCTTTCTTT.

This clone was seen once. V usage is TRBV7-9 and J usage is TRBJ2-1, with 9 bases that match TRBD2. J was trimmed by 16 bases and V by 2 bases; bases with no gene match: 6. Germline CDR1 reads SEHNR; CDR2 reads FQNEAQ (reference sequence). This CDR3 contains 12 residues. This CDR3 is CASSLRGTSLFF. DNA of the CDR3: TGTGCCAGCAGCTTACGTGGGACTAGCCTCTTCTTC.

This clone has at least ten counts. J is TRBJ1-6 and V is TRBV4-1; D uncertain. This CDR3 has 17 residues. Germline-derived CDR1 and CDR2 are MGHRA and YSYEKL. The V end was cut by 0 bases, the J end by 7 bases, with 16 bases between. The CDR3 sequence is CASSQEARQGGNSPLHF. In DNA, the CDR3 is TGCGCCAGCAGCCAAGAGGCTCGACAAGGAGGGAATTCACCCCTCCACTTT.

This clone was counted only a few times. The rearrangement uses TRBV7-9 and TRBJ2-1, with 9 nucleotides matching TRBD1. CDR1 SEHNR and CDR2 FQNEAQ come from the germline V gene (reference sequence). The CDR3 contains 15 residues. The trim removed 5 bases at V and 5 bases at J, leaving 7 bases unmatched. CDR3 region: CASSKGQGAHNEQFF. For the CDR3, the DNA is TGTGCCAGCAGCAAGGGACAGGGCGCACACAATGAGCAGTTCTTC.

J is TRBJ1-5 and V is TRBV12-3 or TRBV12-4; D ambiguous. Trimming shortened V by 5 bases and J by 6 bases, and 11 bases separated the two germline ends. The CDR3 is 13 residues long. CDR3: CASSPSEGQPQHF. CDR3 nucleotide sequence: TGTGCCAGCAGTCCCTCGGAGGGTCAGCCCCAGCATTTT.

V is TRBV24-1 and J is TRBJ1-1; 10 bases fit TRBD1. The CDR3 has 14 residues. Germline values: CDR1 KGHDR, CDR2 SFDVKD. With V trimmed by 6 bases and J by 3 bases, 3 bases remained unmatched. CDR3 loop: CATSSGTGDTEAFF. The CDR3 region has the DNA TGTGCCACCAGTTCCGGGACAGGGGACACTGAAGCTTTCTTT.

Note on this clone: An end of the junction differs from the germline gene, which may be a read error. The gene calls are TRBV7-7 and TRBJ2-3; 7 bases match TRBD2. Germline V gives CDR1 SSHAT, CDR2 FNYEAQ (reference sequence). The length of the CDR3 is 18 residues. The CDR3 is CASSLGSTAGVGTDTQYF. The DNA of the CDR3 is TGTGCTAGCAGCTTAGGCAGCACGGCGGGGGTAGGCACAGATACGCAGTATTTT.